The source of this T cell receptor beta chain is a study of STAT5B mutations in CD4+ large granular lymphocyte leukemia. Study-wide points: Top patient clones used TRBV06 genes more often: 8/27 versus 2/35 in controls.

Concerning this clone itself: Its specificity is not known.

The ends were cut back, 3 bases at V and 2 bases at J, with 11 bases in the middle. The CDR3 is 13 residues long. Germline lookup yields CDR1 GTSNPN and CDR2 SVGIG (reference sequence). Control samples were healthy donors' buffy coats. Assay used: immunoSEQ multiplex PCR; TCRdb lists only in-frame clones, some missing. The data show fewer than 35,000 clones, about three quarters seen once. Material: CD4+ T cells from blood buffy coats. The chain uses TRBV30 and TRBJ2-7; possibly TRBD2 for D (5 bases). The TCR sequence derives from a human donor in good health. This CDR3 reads CAWSGRATYEQYF. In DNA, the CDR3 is TGTGCCTGGAGCGGGCGGGCGACCTACGAGCAGTACTTC.